The 4 T cell receptor beta chains reported below all come from one sample, sequenced in a study of identical twins. MiXCR, run by TCRdb on the 5' RACE reads, gives a single entry per CDR3 protein. The sample yields hundreds of thousands of distinct CDR3 sequences, about 9.4% seen once. This same sample was also taken into another study, of yellow fever vaccine responses in identical twins.

Sample: PBMCs. The receptors were sampled from a woman in her late teens or twenties in good health.

This clonotype was observed many times. V gene TRBV6-5 combines with J gene TRBJ1-4, with D maybe TRBD1 (6 bases). Trimming pared 0 bases from V and 5 bases from J, leaving 10 bases between. This CDR3 is 15 amino acids long. CDR1 is MNHEY, CDR2 SVGAGI, per germline. The CDR3 region has the DNA TGTGCCAGCAGTTACTCAGGCCAGGGGAATGAAAAACTGTTTTTT. Encoded protein: CASSYSGQGNEKLFF.

In its sample, this clonotype was seen a few times. The CDR3 nucleotides read TGTGCCAGTCAGCTGGTTGGGGGGTCACCCCTCCACTTT. Translated, it gives CASQLVGGSPLHF. The gene calls are TRBV27 and TRBJ1-6, with D possibly being TRBD1 (5 bases). Germline V gene sequence: CDR1 MNHEY, CDR2 SMNVEV (reference sequence). The CDR3 length is 13 residues. Trimming took off 9 bases at V and 10 bases at J, with 16 bases between the two ends.

This clonotype was seen at least ten times. The chain employs TRBV12-3 or TRBV12-4 and TRBJ1-1; maybe TRBD1 (5 bases). The CDR3 contains 13 residues. Trimming removed 5 bases at V and 4 bases at J, with 11 bases between. The CDR3 nucleotides read TGTGCCAGCAGTAACAAGGGGAGCACTGAAGCTTTCTTT. Its protein product is CASSNKGSTEAFF.

A note on this clonotype: The junction differs from germline at one of its ends, possibly a read error. V and J are TRBV7-7 and TRBJ2-1; D is uncertain. Germline V CDR1 and CDR2: SSHAT, FNYEAQ (reference sequence). CDR3 length: 15 residues. The CDR3 loop is CASSLAWVPYNEQFF. The DNA of the CDR3 is TGTGCTAGCAGCTTAGCTTGGGTTCCCTACAATGAGCAGTTCTTC.